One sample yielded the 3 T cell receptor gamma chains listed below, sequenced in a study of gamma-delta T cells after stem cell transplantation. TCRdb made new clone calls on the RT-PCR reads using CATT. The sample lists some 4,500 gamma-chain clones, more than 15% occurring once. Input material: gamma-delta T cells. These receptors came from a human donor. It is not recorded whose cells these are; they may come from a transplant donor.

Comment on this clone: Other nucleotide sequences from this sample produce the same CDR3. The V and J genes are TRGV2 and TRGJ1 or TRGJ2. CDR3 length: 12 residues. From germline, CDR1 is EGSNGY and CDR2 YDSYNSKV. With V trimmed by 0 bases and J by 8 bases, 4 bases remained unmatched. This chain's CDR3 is CATWDGLDKKLF. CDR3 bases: TGTGCCACCTGGGACGGGCTTGATAAGAAACTCTTT.

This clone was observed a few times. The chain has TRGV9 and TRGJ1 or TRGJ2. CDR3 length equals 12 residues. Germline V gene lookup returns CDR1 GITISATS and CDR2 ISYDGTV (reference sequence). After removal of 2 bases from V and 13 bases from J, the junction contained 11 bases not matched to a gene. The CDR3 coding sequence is TGTGCCTTGTGGGAGGGTAATGCGCCAAAACTCTTT. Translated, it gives CALWEGNAPKLF.

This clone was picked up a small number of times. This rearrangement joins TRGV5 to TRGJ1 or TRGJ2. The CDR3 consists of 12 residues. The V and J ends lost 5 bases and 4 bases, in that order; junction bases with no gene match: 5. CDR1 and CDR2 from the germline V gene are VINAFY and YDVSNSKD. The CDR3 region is CATWVSYYKKLF. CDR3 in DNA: TGTGCCACCTGGGTCTCGTATTATAAGAAACTCTTT.